Below are 10 T cell receptor beta chains sequenced from a single sample in a study of blood T cell repertoires in COVID-19. The assay was immunoSEQ multiplex PCR, and TCRdb's table has in-frame clones only and misses some. Of roughly 51,000 clones in the sample, 70% to 90% were seen once. The sequenced sample was peripheral blood. Every receptor here comes from a woman of 80 years or more with acute or convalescent COVID-19.

This chain joins TRBV6-5 and TRBJ2-7, with 7 bases that match TRBD2. The CDR3 runs 15 residues. V trimming: 8 bases; J trimming: 7 bases; junction bases outside the gene matches: 17. Germline V lookup: CDR1 MNHEY, CDR2 SVGAGI. The DNA of the CDR3 is TGTGCCAGCCGTCCCCCAGGAGACCGGGAGGATGAGCAGTACTTC. Translating gives CASRPPGDREDEQYF.

Only a few counts were recorded for this clone. The rearrangement links TRBV19 to TRBJ1-4; 9 bases align to TRBD1. Unmatched junction bases numbered 2, after V lost 4 bases and J lost 5 bases. The CDR3 loop spans 14 amino acids. Germline V gene sequence: CDR1 LNHDA, CDR2 SQIVND (reference sequence). CDR3 nucleotides: TGTGCCAGTAGTACGACAGGGGGGAATGAAAAACTGTTTTTT. It translates to CASSTTGGNEKLFF.

The chain links TRBV7-9 to TRBJ2-7; D might be TRBD2 (6 bases). The ends were cut back, 3 bases at V and 4 bases at J, with 13 bases in the middle. The CDR3 is 14 amino acids. Germline-derived CDR1 and CDR2 are SEHNR and FQNEAQ (reference sequence). CDR3 amino acids: CASSFGGVKYEQYF. CDR3 coding DNA: TGTGCCAGCAGCTTTGGAGGGGTGAAGTACGAGCAGTACTTC.

The genes are TRBV19 and TRBJ2-3, with D hard to call. This CDR3 contains 14 residues. V was shortened by 7 bases and J by 0 bases, with 11 bases between the two germline ends. CDR1 and CDR2 from the germline V gene are LNHDA and SQIVND (reference sequence). The CDR3 DNA reads TGTGCCAGTAATAGTAGAACCAGCACAGATACGCAGTATTTT. This encodes CASNSRTSTDTQYF.

The V call is TRBV28, the J call TRBJ1-3; D perhaps matches TRBD1 (6 bases). V was shortened by 3 bases and J by 2 bases, with 11 bases between the two germline ends. CDR1 and CDR2 from the germline V gene are MDHEN and SYDVKM. The CDR3 runs to 15 residues. The CDR3 sequence is CASSFLRGTGNTIYF. The CDR3 bases are TGTGCCAGCAGTTTCCTCAGGGGAACTGGAAACACCATATATTTT. The variable domain in full, with the rest retrieved from reference TRBV28 and TRBJ1-3, is DVKVTQSSRYLVKRTGEKVFLECVQDMDHENMFWYRQDPGLGLRLIYFSYDVKMKEKGDIPEGYSVSREKKERFSLILESASTNQTSMYLCASSFLRGTGNTIYFGEGSWLTVV.

The chain combines TRBV4-1 with TRBJ1-6, with TRBD1 as a possible D gene (5 bases). V dropped 3 bases and J dropped 10 bases, with 13 bases sitting between them. CDR3 size: 14 residues. From germline, CDR1 is MGHRA and CDR2 YSYEKL. CDR3 amino acids: CASSHSPGNSPLHF. The DNA for the CDR3 is TGCGCCAGCAGCCATTCCCCAGGGAACTCACCCCTCCACTTT.

This clone was detected only once. J is TRBJ1-2 and V is TRBV4-2; 7 nucleotides line up with TRBD1. J was trimmed by 2 bases and V by 1 base; bases with no gene match: 4. The germline gives CDR1 LGHNA, CDR2 YNFKEQ. This CDR3 region has 15 residues. The CDR3 reads CASSQGQGDNYGYTF. CDR3 coding DNA: TGTGCCAGCAGCCAAGGCCAGGGGGACAACTATGGCTACACCTTC.

V is TRBV3-1 (or the pseudogene TRBV3-2) and J is TRBJ1-2; tentative D call: TRBD1 (5 bases). Germline V gives CDR1 LGHDT, CDR2 YNNKEL (reference sequence). The CDR3 has 16 amino acids. Trimming removed 1 base from V and 4 bases from J, with 16 bases in between. CDR3 nucleotides: TGTGCCAGCAGCCAAGGTAGCCAGGGATCATTCTATGGCTACACCTTC. It is translated as CASSQGSQGSFYGYTF.

The J gene is TRBJ1-5, the V gene TRBV2; D unresolved. With 2 bases removed from V and 4 bases from J, the gap between germline ends came to 9 bases. This CDR3 is built from 14 residues. CDR1 SNHLY and CDR2 FYNNEI come from the germline V gene. The CDR3 bases are TGTGCCAGCAGTGAACGGGTCCGGAATCAGCCCCAGCATTTT. It is translated as CASSERVRNQPQHF. Using reference TRBV2 and TRBJ1-5 for the parts outside the CDR3, the full variable domain is EPEVTQTPSHQVTQMGQEVILRCVPISNHLYFYWYRQILGQKVEFLVSFYNNEISEKSEIFDDQFSVERPDGSNFTLKIRSTKLEDSAMYFCASSERVRNQPQHFGDGTRLSIL.

This chain links TRBV7-9 with TRBJ2-7; 10 bases agree with TRBD2. This CDR3 spans 15 amino acids. Per germline, CDR1 SEHNR and CDR2 FQNEAQ (reference sequence). V lost 5 bases to trimming and J lost 6 bases; unmatched junction nucleotides: 10. DNA for the CDR3: TGTGCCAGCAGCCTTTATCCCGGGACTAGCGCCGAGCAGTACTTC. Encoded protein: CASSLYPGTSAEQYF.